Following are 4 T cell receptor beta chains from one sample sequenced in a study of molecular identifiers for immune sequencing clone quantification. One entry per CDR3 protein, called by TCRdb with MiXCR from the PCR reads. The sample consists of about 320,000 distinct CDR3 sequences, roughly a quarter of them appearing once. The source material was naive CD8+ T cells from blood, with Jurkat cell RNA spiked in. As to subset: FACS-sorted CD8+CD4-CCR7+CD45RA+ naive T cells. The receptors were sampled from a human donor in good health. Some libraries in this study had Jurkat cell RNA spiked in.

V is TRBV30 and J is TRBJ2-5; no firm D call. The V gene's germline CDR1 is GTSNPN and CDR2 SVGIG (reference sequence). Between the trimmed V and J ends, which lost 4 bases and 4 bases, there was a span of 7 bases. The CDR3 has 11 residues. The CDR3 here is CAWTTAETQYF. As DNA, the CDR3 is TGTGCCTGGACCACCGCAGAGACCCAGTACTTC. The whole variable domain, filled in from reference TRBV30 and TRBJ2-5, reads SQTIHQWPATLVQPVGSPLSLECTVEGTSNPNLYWYRQAAGRGLQLLFYSVGIGQISSEVPQNLSASRPQDRQFILSSKKLLLSDSGFYLCAWTTAETQYFGPGTRLLVL.

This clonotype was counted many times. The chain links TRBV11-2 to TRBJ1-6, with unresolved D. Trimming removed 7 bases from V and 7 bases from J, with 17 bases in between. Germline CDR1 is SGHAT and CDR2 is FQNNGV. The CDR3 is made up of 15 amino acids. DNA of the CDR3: TGTGCCAGCAAACAAGGGCTGTCGGGGAATTCACCCCTCCACTTT. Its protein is CASKQGLSGNSPLHF.

CDR3 protein: CASSLSGWAEAFF. CDR3 bases: TGTGCCAGCTCACTTTCAGGGTGGGCTGAAGCTTTCTTT. The chain couples TRBV18 to TRBJ1-1; D may be TRBD1 (5 bases). The CDR3 extends over 13 amino acids. V lost 4 bases, J lost 6 bases, and 12 bases lay in between. CDR1 KGHSH and CDR2 LQKENI come from the germline V gene.

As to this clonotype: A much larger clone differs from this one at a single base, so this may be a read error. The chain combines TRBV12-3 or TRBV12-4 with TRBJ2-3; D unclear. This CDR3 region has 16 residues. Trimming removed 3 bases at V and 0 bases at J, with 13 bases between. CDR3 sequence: CASSLNRPPSTDTQYF. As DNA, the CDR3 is TGTGCCAGCAGTTTGAATCGCCCCCCGAGCACAGATACGCAGTATTTT.